This T cell receptor (beta chain) was sequenced in a study of early T cells in non-severe SARS-CoV-2 infection. Study as a whole: Chains were not paired, and sequencing was done on bulk RNA from unsorted whole blood.

Trimming took 0 bases from V and 5 from J; bases not matched to a gene: 10. The CDR3 loop spans 17 amino acids. Germline V lookup: CDR1 SGHNT, CDR2 YYREEE (reference sequence). Via MiXCR, TCRdb re-called the 5' RACE reads, giving one row per CDR3 protein. This repertoire shows about 60,000 distinct CDR3 sequences, 14% to 15% found once; its top ten account for approximately 11%. This clonotype came up a few times. Material: whole blood, obtained at baseline. The clonotype originates from an adult who was a healthcare worker with PCR-confirmed SARS-CoV-2 infection or an uninfected control (not recorded which). The chain combines TRBV5-4 with TRBJ2-1; TRBD2 aligns across 8 bases. The CDR3 loop reads CASSLVVGGRLNNEQFF. CDR3 bases: TGTGCCAGCAGCTTGGTTGTGGGCGGGAGGTTAAACAATGAGCAGTTCTTC.